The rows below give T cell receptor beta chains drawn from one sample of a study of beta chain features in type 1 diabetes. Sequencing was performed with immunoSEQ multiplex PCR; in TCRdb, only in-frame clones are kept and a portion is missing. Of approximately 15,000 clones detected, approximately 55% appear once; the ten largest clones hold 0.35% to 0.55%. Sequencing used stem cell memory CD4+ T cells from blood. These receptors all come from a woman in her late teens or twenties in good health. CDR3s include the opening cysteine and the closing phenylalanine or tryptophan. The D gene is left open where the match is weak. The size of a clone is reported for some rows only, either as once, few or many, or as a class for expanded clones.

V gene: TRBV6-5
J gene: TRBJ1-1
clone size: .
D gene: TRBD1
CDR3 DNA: TGTGCCAGCAGTTCTTTAGACAGGGCGGCCGTGGCTTTCTTT
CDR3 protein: CASSSLDRAAVAFF

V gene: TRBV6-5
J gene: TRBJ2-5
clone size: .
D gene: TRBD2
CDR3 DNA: TGTGCCAGCAGTTCCAAGGGACTACTCCAAGAGACCCAGTACTTC
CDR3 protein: CASSSKGLLQETQYF

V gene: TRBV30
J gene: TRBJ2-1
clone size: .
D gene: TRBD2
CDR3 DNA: TGTGCCTGGAGAGTAACTAGCGGGGGGGCCAATCTCTTC
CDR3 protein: CAWRVTSGGANLF

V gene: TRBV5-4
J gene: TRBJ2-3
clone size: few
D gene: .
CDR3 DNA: TGTGCCAGCAGCGGAGGACAGAGGGGGGGACCCTCGGATACGCAGTATTTT
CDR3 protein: CASSGGQRGGPSDTQYF

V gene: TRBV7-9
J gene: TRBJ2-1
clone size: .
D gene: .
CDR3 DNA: TGTGCCAGCAGCCCTCGGGGAGTGGGTAACTCCTACAATGAGCAGTTCTTC
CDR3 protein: CASSPRGVGNSYNEQFF

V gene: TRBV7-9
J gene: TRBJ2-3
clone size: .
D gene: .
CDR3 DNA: TGTGCCAGCAGCTTAGCTGAGGGATACGCAGATACGCAGTATTTT
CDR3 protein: CASSLAEGYADTQYF

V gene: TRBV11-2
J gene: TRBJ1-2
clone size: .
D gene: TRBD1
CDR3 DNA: TGTGCCAGCAGCTTAAAGGGGGCGTTTAATGGCTACACCTTC
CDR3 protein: CASSLKGAFNGYTF

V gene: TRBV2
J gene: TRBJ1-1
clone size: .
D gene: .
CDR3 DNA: TGTGCCAGCAGTGAATCCCGGGGTTGGACTGAAGCTTTCTTT
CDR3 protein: CASSESRGWTEAFF

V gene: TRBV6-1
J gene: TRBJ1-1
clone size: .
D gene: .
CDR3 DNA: TGTGGGACGAACAGGGCTGAAGCTTTCTTT
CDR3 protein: CGTNRAEAFF

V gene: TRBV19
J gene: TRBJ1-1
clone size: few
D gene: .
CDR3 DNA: TGTGCCAGTAGTATAGGTGGACAGAGAAACACTGAAGCTTTCTTT
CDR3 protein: CASSIGGQRNTEAFF

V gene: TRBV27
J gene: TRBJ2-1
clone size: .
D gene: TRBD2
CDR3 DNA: TGTGCCAGCAGTTTATCCCGGGGGGACTACAATGAGCAGTTCTTC
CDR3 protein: CASSLSRGDYNEQFF

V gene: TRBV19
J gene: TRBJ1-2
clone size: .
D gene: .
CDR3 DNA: TGTGCCAGTACACCCGTGCTATCTTCCGTCATGGGCTACACCTTC
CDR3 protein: CASTPVLSSVMGYTF

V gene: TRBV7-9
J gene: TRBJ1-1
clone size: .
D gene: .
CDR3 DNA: TGTGCCAGCAGCTTAATTAATCTGGTAGCGCAGGGGAAGACTTTCTTT
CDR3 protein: CASSLINLVAQGKTFF

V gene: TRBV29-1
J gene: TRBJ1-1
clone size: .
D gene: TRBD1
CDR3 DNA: TGCAGCCCGACAGGGTCAATAGACACTGAAGCTTTCTTT
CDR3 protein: CSPTGSIDTEAFF

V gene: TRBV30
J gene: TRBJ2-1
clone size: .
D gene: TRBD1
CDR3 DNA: TGTGCCTGGAGGGATAGGAGGGGACAGGGTTACAATGAGCAGTTCTTC
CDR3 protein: CAWRDRRGQGYNEQFF

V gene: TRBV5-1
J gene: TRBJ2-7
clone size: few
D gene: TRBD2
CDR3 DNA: TGCGCCAGCAGCTTGGAGGGCGGGGGGGCTCGCGAGCAGTACTTC
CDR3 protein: CASSLEGGGAREQYF

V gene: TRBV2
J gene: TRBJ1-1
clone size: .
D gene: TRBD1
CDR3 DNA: TGTGCCAGCAGTGAAGCGACAGGGTGGGACATTGAAGCTTTCTTT
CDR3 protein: CASSEATGWDIEAFF

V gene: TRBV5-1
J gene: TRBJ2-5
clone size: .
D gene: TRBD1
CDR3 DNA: TGCGCCAGCAGCAGGACTGGGACAGAGCTGTACCAAGAGACCCAGTACTTC
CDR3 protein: CASSRTGTELYQETQYF

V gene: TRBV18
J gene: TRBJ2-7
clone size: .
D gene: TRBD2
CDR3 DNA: TGTGCCAGCTCAAACGGGGGGGCCAGCTCCTACGAGCAGTACTTC
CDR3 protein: CASSNGGASSYEQYF

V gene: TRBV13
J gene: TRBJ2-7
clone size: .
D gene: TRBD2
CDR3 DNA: TGTGCCAGCAGCTTAGGGACTAGCGGGAGTCTCGAGCAGTACTTC
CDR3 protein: CASSLGTSGSLEQYF

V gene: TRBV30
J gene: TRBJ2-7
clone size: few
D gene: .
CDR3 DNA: TGTGCCTGGAGTAAGGAGGCGGGCTCCTACGAGCAGTACTTC
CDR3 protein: CAWSKEAGSYEQYF

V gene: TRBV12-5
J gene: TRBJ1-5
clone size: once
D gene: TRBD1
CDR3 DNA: TGTGCTAGTGCTCAGGGGGGCAATCAGCCCCAGCATTTT
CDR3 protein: CASAQGGNQPQHF

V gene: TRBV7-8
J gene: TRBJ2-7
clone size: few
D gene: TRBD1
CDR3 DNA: TGTGCCAGCAGCTTAGGAGGGGGCGGCTCCTACGAGCAGTACTTC
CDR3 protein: CASSLGGGGSYEQYF

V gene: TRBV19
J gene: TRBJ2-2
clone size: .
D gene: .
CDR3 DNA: TGTGCCAGTAGTATCGGAGCGTCGGGCACCGGGGAGCTGTTTTTT
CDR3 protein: CASSIGASGTGELFF

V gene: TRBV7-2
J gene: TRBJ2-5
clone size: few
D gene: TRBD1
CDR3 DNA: TGTGCCAGCAGCTTAGCGGGACAGGGGGGAGAGACCCAGTACTTC
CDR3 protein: CASSLAGQGGETQYF

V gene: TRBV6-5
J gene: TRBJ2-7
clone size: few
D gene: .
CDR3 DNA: TGTGCCAGCAGGACCTCGACAGATTCCTACGAGCAGTACTTC
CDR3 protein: CASRTSTDSYEQYF

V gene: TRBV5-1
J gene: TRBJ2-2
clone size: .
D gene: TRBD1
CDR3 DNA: TGCGCCAGCAGCTTGGGGCCCCGGACAGGGAACACCGGGGAGCTGTTTTTT
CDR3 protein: CASSLGPRTGNTGELFF

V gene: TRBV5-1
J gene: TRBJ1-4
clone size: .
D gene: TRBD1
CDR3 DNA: TGCGCCAGCAGCTTTACATCCGGGACAGTCAATGAAAAACTGTTTTTT
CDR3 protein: CASSFTSGTVNEKLFF

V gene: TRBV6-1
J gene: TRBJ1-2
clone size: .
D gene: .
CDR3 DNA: TGTGCCAGCAGTGAAGGGGGCAGAGCTAACTATGGCTACACCTTC
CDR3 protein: CASSEGGRANYGYTF

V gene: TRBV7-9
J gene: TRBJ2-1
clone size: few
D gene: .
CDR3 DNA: TGTGCCAGCCTCAGGGAAGTCTCCTCCGATGAGCAGTTCTTC
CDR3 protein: CASLREVSSDEQFF

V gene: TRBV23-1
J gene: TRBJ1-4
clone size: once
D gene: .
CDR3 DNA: TGCGCCAGCAGTCAGAGGGACAACCGAGGATGGGAAAAACTGTTTTTT
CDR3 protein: CASSQRDNRGWEKLFF

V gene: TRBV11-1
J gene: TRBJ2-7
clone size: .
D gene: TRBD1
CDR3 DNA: TGTGCCAGCAGCTTTACAGGGGCCCTCGAGCAGTACTTC
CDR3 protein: CASSFTGALEQYF

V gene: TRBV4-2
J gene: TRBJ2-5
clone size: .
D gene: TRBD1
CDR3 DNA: TGTGCCAGCAGCCGGCAGGGGGATGTAGAGACCCAGTACTTC
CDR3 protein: CASSRQGDVETQYF

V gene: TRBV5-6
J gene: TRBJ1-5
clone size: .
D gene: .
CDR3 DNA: TGTGCCAGCAGCCTGAACCAAGTCTATAGCAATCAGCCCCAGCATTTT
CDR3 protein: CASSLNQVYSNQPQHF

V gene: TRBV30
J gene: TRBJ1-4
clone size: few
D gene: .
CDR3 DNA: TGTGCCTGGAGTGTAGGGAGGACCCTGGAAAAACTGTTTTTT
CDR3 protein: CAWSVGRTLEKLFF

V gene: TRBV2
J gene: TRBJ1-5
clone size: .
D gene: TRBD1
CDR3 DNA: TGTGCCAGCAGTGAAGCAGGACAGGGTTATCAGCCCCAGCATTTT
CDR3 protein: CASSEAGQGYQPQHF

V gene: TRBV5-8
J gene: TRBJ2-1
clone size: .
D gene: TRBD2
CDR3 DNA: TGTGCCAGCAGCTCAAACCTTGTAGCGGGAGGCAGGAATGAGCAGTTCTTC
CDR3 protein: CASSSNLVAGGRNEQFF

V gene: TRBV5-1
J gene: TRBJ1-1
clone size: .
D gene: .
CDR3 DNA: TGCGCCAGCAGCTGGAGGGGCAATTTGAACACTGAAGCTTTCTTT
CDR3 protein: CASSWRGNLNTEAFF

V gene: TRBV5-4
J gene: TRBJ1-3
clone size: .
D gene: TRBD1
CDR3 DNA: TGTGCCAGCAGCTCCGTCGGACAGGGCTCTGGAAACACCATATATTTT
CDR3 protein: CASSSVGQGSGNTIYF

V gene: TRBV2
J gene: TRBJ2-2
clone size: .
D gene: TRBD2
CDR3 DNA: TGTGCCAGCCAGCCAGCGGGAGGCCCCTCGAACACCGGGGAGCTGTTTTTT
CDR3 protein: CASQPAGGPSNTGELFF

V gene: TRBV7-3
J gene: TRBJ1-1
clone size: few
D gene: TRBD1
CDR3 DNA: TGTGCCAGCAGCTTAGCGACAGGGCGAGGGAGCACTGAAGCTTTCTTT
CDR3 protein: CASSLATGRGSTEAFF

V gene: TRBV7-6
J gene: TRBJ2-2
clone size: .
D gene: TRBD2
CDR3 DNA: TGTGCCAGCAGCTTGCAACCCCCGGGACTAGCGGGAGGGTACACCGGGGAGCTGTTTTTT
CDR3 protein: CASSLQPPGLAGGYTGELFF

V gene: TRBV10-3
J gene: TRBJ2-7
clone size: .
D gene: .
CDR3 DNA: TGTGCCATCAGCGGGCTAGCCGATAGCTCCTACGAGCAGTACTTC
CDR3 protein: CAISGLADSSYEQYF

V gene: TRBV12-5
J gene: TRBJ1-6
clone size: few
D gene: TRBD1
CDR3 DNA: TGTGCTAGTGGTTTGGGGGGGACAGAAGATTCACCCCTCCACTTT
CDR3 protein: CASGLGGTEDSPLHF

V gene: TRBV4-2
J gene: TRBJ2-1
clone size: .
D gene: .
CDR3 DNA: TGTGCCAGCAGCCAGGAGCTGGCTAGCACATACAATGAGCAGTTCTTC
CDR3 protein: CASSQELASTYNEQFF

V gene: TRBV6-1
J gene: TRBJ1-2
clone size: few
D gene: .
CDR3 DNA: TGTGCCAGCAGTGAATTGGGGCGAGGAGGCTACACCTTC
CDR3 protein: CASSELGRGGYTF

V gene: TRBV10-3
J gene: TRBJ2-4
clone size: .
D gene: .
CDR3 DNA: TGTGCCATCAGCGAGGCCCGGGGAAACATTCAGTACTTC
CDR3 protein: CAISEARGNIQYF

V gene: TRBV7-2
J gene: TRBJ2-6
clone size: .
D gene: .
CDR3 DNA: TGTGCCAGCAGCTCTAGGGGACTCCAGTACTCTGGGGCCAACGTCCTGACTTTC
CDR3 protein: CASSSRGLQYSGANVLTF

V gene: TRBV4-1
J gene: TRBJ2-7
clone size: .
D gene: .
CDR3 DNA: TGCGCCAGCAGCCAAGACAGGGGATACGAGCAGTACTTC
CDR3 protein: CASSQDRGYEQYF

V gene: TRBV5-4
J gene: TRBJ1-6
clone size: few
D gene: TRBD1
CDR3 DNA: TGTGCCAGCAGCTCGACAGGGGATTCACCCCTCCACTTT
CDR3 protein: CASSSTGDSPLHF

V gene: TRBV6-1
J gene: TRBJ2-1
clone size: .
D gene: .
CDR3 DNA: TGTGCCAGCAGTGAACGTCTAGCTTTTCACAATGAGCAGTTCTTC
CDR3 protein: CASSERLAFHNEQFF

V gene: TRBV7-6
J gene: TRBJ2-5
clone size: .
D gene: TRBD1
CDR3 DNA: TGTGCCAGCAGCCCCGTGGCAGGGGGAGAGACCCAGTACTTC
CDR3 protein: CASSPVAGGETQYF

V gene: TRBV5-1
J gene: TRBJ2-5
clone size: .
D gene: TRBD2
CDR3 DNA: TGCGCCAGCAGGTCTAGCGGGGGGGCCATTGGAGGAGAGACCCAGTACTTC
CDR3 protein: CASRSSGGAIGGETQYF

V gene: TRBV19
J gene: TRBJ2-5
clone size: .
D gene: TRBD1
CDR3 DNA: TGTGCCAGTAGTATGGTGGGACAGGGGAGAGAGACCCAGTACTTC
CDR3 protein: CASSMVGQGRETQYF

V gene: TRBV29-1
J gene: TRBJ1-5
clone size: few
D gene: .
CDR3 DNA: TGCAGCGCCTTGGACAGACAAAATCAGCCCCAGCATTTT
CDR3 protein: CSALDRQNQPQHF

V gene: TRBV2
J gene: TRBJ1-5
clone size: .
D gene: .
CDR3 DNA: TGTGCCAGCAAGACAGCAAGCAATCAGCCCCAGCATTTT
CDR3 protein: CASKTASNQPQHF

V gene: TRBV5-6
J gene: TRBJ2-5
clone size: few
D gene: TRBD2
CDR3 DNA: TGTGCCAGCAGCTCGGGACTAGCGGGAGGTGTTGGGACCCAGTACTTC
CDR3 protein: CASSSGLAGGVGTQYF